This TCR beta chain was captured by sequencing in a study of blood T cells in healthy people across ages. General study findings and limits: The recorded TCR beta diversity per million T cells decreased in a roughly linear manner with age. Estimates of diversity drawn from one million T cells were considered underestimates.

Germline V gene lookup returns CDR1 ENHRY and CDR2 SYGVKD. The CDR3 contains 13 residues. The germline V and J ends were trimmed by 8 bases and 1 base, with 11 bases remaining between them. Alongside a J-beta primer mix, a sample-barcoded 5' primer served in a second PCR lasting about 6 to 12 cycles. A minimum of 2.5 million CDR3-containing paired-end reads was obtained for each sample. TCRdb processed the 5' RACE reads anew with MiXCR; each CDR3 protein has one entry. Found here are 850,000 to 1,100,000 distinct CDR3 sequences, 35% to 45% of them singletons; the top ten hold about 12%. Isolating PBMCs gave at least 6 million of these cells per sample. On this clonotype itself: Its antigen is undetermined.

The source material was blood. The sequence came from a man aged 18 to 29 in good health. V usage is TRBV10-3 and J usage is TRBJ1-1; perhaps TRBD1 as D (5 bases). The CDR3 region is CAISGRGNTEAFF. CDR3 sequence (DNA): TGTGCCATCTCGGGACGGGGGAACACTGAAGCTTTCTTT.